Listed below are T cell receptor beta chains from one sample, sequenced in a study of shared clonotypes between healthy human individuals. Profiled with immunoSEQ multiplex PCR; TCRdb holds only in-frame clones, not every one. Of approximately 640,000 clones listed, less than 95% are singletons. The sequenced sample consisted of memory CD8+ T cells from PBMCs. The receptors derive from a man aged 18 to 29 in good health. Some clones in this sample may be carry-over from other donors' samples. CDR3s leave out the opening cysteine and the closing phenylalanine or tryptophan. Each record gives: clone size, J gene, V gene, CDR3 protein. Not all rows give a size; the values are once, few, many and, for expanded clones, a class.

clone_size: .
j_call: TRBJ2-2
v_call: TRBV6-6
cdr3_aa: ASRHGTGNTGELF

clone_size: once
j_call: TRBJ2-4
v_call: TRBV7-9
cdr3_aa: ASSLYRQKRNIQY

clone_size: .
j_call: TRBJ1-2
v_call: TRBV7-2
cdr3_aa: ASSPGGGLVYGYT

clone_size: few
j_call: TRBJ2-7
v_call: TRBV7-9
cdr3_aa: ASSYGQPYEQY

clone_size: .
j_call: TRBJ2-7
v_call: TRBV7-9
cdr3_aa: ASSSPEGYYEQY

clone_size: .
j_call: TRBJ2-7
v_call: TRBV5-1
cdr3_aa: ASSLAPGVHEQY

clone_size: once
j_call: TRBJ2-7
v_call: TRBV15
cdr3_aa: ATSRRRTRTGVDEQY

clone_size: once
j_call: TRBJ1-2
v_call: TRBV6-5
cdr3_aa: ASSPGRIYGYT

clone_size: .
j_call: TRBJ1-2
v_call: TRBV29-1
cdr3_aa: SVESGENYGYT

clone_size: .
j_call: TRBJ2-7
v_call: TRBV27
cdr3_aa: ASSLRRDYEQY

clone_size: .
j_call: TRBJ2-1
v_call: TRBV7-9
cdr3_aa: ASSLAGTRYNEQF

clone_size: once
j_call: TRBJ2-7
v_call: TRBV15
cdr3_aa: ATSDGNEQY

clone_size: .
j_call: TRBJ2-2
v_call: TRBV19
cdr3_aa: ASSIRLNTGELF

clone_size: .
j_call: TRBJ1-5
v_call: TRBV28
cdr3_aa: ASSFGTGDQPQH

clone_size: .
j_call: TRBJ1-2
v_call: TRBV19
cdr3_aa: ASNPGGGGYT

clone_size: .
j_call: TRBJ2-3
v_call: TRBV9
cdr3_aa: ASSVGGGGLDTDTQY

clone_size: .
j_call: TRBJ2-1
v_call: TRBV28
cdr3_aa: ASSYPGPNEQF

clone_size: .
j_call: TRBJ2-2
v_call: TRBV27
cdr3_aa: ASSPHTGELF

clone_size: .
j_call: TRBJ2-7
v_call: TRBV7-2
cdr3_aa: ASSLVGVYEQY

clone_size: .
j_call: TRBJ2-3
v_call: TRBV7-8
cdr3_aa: AILVASTDTQY

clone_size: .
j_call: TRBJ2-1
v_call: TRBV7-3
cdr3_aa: ASSLKRGQTLSYNEQF

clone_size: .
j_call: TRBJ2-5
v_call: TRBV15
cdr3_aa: ATSRRAGRPLETQY

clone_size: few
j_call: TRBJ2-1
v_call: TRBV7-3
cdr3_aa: ASSLTGDDEQF

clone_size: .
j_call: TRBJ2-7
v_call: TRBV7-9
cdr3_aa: ASSQAYEQY

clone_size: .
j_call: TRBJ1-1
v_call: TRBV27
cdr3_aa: ASSLSLGNTEAF

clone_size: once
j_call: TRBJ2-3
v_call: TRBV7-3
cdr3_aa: ASSLSSAITDTQY

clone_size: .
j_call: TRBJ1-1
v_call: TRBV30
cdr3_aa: AWGTGRTPEAF

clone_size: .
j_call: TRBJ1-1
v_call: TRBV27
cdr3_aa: ASTPGTVGTEAF

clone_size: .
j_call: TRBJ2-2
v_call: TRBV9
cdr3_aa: ASSGDTGELF

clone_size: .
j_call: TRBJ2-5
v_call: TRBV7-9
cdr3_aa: ASSVTGVRETQY

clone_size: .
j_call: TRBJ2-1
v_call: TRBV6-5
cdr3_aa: ASSYSAGQVYNEQF

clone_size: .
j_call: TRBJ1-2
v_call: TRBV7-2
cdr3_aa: ASSPVGTVYGYT

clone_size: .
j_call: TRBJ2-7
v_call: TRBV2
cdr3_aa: ASSWGLPYEQY

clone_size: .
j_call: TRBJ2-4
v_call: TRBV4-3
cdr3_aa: ASSQSTGRNIQY

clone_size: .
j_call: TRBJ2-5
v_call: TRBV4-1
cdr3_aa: ASSQSWGEQTQY

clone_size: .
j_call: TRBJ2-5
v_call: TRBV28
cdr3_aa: ASSADREQY

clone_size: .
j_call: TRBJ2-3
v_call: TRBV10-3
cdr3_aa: AISESVGTMTFTDTQY

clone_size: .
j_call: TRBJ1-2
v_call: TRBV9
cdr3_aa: ASRAGTGVAYGYT

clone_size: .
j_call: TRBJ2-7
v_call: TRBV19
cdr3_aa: ASSIAPPTGFGVGEQY

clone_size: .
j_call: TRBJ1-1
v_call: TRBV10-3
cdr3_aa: AISDGTPRAEAF

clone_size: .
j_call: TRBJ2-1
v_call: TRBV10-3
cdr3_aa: AISERVPGVYNEQF

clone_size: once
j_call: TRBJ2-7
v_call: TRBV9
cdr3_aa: ASSVAGNARYEQY

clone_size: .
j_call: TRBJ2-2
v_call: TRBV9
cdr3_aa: ASSVSGGTNTGELF

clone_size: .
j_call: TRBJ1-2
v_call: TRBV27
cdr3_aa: ASSLNFWDGINYGYT

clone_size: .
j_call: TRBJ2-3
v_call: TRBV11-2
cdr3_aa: ASSFGGSWSTDTQY

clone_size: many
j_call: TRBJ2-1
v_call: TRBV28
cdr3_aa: ASSTPHLSSYNEQF

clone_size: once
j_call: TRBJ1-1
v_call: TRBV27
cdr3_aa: ASSLVRGEGDNTEAF

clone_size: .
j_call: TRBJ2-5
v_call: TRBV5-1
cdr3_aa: ASSLGGRGLRETQY

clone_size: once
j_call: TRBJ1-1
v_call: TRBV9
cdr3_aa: ASSVGGRTEAF

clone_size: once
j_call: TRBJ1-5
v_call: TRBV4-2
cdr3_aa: ASSKGRAAINQPQH

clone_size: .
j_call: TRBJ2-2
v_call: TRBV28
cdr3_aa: ASSYSTGELF

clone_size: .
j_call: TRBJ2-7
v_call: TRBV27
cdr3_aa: ASSDIGTTSYEQY

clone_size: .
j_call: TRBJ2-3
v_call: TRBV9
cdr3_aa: ASSVDLGGQSSLTDTQY